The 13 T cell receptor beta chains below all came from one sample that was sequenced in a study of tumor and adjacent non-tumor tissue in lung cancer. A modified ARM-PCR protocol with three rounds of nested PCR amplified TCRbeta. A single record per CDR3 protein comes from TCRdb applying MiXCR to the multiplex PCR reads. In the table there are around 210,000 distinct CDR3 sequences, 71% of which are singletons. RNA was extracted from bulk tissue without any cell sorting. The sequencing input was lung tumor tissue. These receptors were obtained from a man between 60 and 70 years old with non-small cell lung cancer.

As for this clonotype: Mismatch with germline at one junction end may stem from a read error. The CDR3 DNA reads TGCAGCGCTAGAGACCTGGAGAGAGGAGACTATCAGCCCCAGCAATTT. It is translated as CSARDLERGDYQPQQF. The chain couples TRBV20-1 to TRBJ1-5; the D is unclear. This CDR3 has 16 amino acids. CDR1 is DFQATT, CDR2 SNEGSKA, per germline (reference sequence).

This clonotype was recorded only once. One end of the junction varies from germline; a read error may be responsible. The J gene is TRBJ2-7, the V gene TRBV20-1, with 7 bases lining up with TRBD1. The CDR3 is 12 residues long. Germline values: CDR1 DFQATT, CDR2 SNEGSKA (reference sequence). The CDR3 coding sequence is TGCAATGCTCAACAGGGGTATAGCGAACAGTACTTC. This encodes CNAQQGYSEQYF.

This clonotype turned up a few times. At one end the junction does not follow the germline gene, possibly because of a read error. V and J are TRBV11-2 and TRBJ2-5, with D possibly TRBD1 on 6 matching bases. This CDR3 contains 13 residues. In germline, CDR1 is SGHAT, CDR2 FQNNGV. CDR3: CASISTGKETQYF. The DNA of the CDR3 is TGTGCCAGCATCTCTACAGGGAAAGAGACCCAGTATTTC.

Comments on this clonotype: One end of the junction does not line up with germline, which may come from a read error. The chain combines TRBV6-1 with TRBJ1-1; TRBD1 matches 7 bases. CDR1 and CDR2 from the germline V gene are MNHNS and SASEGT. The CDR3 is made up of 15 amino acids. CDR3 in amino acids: CDSSVAGVEGAKAFF. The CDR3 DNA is TGTGACAGCAGTGTAGCGGGTGTGGAGGGGGCTAAAGCTTTCTTT.

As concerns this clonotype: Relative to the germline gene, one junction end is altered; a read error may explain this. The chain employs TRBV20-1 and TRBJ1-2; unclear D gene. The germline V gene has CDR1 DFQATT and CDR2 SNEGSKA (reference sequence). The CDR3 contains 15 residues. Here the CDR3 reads CSAGVRTTVNYGYTF. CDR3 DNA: TGCAGTGCTGGAGTTCGGACGACGGTGAACTATGGCTACACATTC.

CDR3 DNA: TGCGCCAGCAGTGAGTCCGACGGGGCATCTGAAGCTTTCTTT. It codes for CASSESDGASEAFF. This chain uses TRBV10-1 with TRBJ1-1, with D possibly matching TRBD1 (5 bases). This CDR3 spans 14 amino acids. The germline gives CDR1 WNHNN, CDR2 SYGVQD (reference sequence). V dropped 0 bases and J dropped 6 bases, with 11 bases sitting between them.

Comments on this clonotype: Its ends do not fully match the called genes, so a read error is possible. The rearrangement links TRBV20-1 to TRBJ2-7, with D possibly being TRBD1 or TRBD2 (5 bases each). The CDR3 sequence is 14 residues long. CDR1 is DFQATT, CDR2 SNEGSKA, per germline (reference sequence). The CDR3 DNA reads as TGCAGTGCTGGGGTGGGGGAACTATCCTACGAGCAATACTTC. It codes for CSAGVGELSYEQYF.

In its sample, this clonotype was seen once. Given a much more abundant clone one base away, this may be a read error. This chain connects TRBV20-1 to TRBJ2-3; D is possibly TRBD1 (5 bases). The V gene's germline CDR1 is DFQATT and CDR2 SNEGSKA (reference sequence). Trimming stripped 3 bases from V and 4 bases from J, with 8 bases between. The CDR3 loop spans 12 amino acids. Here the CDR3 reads CSARTAPDTQYF. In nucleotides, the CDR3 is TGCAGTGCTAGGACAGCCCCAGATACGCAGTATTTT.

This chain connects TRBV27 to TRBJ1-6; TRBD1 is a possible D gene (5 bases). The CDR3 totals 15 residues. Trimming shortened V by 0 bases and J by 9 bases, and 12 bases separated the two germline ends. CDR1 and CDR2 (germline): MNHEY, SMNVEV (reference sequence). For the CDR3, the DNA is TGTGCCAGCAGTTTATCCCCCACAGGCATTTCACCCCTCCACTTT. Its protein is CASSLSPTGISPLHF.

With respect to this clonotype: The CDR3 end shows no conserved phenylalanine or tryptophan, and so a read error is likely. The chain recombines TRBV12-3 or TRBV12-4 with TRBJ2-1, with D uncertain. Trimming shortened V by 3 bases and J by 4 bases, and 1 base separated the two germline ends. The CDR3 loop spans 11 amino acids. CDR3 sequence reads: CASSLYNEQFL. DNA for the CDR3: TGTGCCAGCAGTTTGTACAATGAGCAGTTCTTA.

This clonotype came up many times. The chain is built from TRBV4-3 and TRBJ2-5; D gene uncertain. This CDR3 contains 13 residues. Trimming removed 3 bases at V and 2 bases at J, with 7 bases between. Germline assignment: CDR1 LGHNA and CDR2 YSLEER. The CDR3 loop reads CASSHGPQETQYF. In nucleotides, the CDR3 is TGCGCCAGCAGCCACGGGCCGCAAGAGACCCAGTACTTC.

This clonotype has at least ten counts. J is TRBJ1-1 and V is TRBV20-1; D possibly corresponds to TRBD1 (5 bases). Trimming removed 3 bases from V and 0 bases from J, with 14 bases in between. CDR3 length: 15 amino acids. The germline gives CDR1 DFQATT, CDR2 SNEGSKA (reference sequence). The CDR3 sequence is CSASAGHSMNTEAFF. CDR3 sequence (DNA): TGCAGTGCTAGCGCAGGACACTCTATGAACACTGAAGCTTTCTTT.

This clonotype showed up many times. The CDR3 loop is CSARVSGVSNQPQHF. For the CDR3, the DNA is TGCAGTGCTAGAGTGTCGGGGGTTAGCAATCAGCCCCAGCATTTT. The chain couples TRBV20-1 to TRBJ1-5; possibly TRBD1 for D (5 bases). This CDR3 region has 15 residues. Between the trimmed V and J ends, which lost 1 base and 0 bases, there was a span of 10 bases. Germline CDR1 DFQATT, CDR2 SNEGSKA (reference sequence).